This T cell receptor beta chain was documented in a study of cytomegalovirus exposure and HLA in healthy donors. Study-wide points: TRBV6-2, TRBV6-3 and some other V segments were excluded as indistinguishable.

V shed 5 bases, J shed 0 bases, and the junction held 15 bases outside the gene matches. Germline CDR1 and CDR2: MDHEN and SYDVKM. This CDR3 has 18 amino acids. PCR involved 60 Vbeta and 13 Jbeta primers. The repertoire was sequenced with immunoSEQ multiplex PCR; TCRdb's copy has only in-frame clones and lacks some. The data contain 150,000 to 200,000 clones, around 80% of them seen just once; the ten biggest clones take up approximately 6.8%. For this clone: As yet, its antigen is unknown.

The source is a woman aged 40 to 49 in good health and CMV-seropositive. The specimen was PBMCs. The rearrangement uses TRBV28 and TRBJ2-7, with 8 nucleotides matching TRBD1. Written as DNA, the CDR3 is TGTGCCAGCAGTGCGGACAGGGACAAAATAATAGGCTCCTACGAGCAGTACTTC. This codes for CASSADRDKIIGSYEQYF.